The entry below gives a single T cell receptor beta chain sequence along with its context. No antigen is known for it. These data belong to a study of T cell responses to AZD1222 COVID-19 vaccine. Findings and caveats of the study: There were repertoire samples only from the period after the peak T cell response.

Germline values: CDR1 SGHAT, CDR2 FQNNGV. There are 14 residues in the CDR3. V shed 2 bases, J shed 4 bases, and the junction held 1 base outside the gene matches. The method was immunoSEQ multiplex PCR; TCRdb's version includes in-frame clones alone and lacks a portion of them. The sample lists about 120,000 clones, approximately 90% occurring once. This TCR derives from an adult in good health. Here the sequenced sample was peripheral blood, taken on day 0 of AZD1222 vaccination. The rearrangement joins TRBV11-2 to TRBJ2-2, with 7 bases aligning to TRBD1. This CDR3 reads CASSLRGRTGELFF. The CDR3 DNA follows: TGTGCCAGCAGCTTAAGGGGGCGCACCGGGGAGCTGTTTTTT.